This TCR beta chain was obtained from a study of blood T cell repertoires in COVID-19. As for the study in general: The cDNA or gDNA used as material had been derived from T cells, B-cell-depleted T cells, or PBMCs.

V was pared by 1 base and J by 0 bases, with 10 bases between. The germline V gene encodes CDR1 SGHRS and CDR2 YFSETQ. The CDR3 length is 16 residues. Original data processing: It was from reference gene primer amplification that nucleated cell counts were estimated. The method was immunoSEQ multiplex PCR; TCRdb's version includes in-frame clones alone and lacks a portion of them. Clonal size and the V and J genes are those of that table, whereas D and trimming came from the DNA. Of 270,000 or so clones in the sample, about four fifths were seen once. This TCR was sampled from a woman aged 45 to 65 who had recovered from COVID-19. The chain links TRBV5-1 to TRBJ1-4; D is possibly TRBD1 (6 bases). Sequenced input: peripheral blood. CDR3 residues: CASSLQGQTTNEKLFF. The CDR3 DNA sequence: TGCGCCAGCAGCTTGCAGGGACAAACAACTAATGAAAAACTGTTTTTT.